The next 5 T cell receptor beta chains were all read from a single sample in a study of T cells after yellow fever vaccination. TCRdb re-called the 5' RACE reads through MiXCR, storing one row per CDR3 protein. There are fewer than 500,000 distinct CDR3 sequences in the sample; 18% occur only once, and roughly a sixth lies in the top ten. The sequences come from PBMCs, collected before the yellow fever booster vaccination. The receptors here all came from a man between 18 and 29 years old who received the YFV17D yellow fever vaccine.

The chain has TRBV5-1 and TRBJ2-3, with unresolved D. CDR1 is SGHRS, CDR2 YFSETQ, per germline. V was clipped by 6 bases and J by 0 bases, with 11 bases between them. The CDR3 runs 14 residues. The CDR3 is CASKAAASTDTQYF. CDR3 sequence (DNA): TGCGCCAGCAAGGCGGCAGCTAGCACAGATACGCAGTATTTT.

The chain employs TRBV7-3 and TRBJ2-1, with TRBD2 matching over 10 bases. With 6 bases clipped from V and 9 bases from J, the junction kept 8 bases outside the gene matches. Per the germline V gene, CDR1 is SGHTA and CDR2 is FQGTGA. This CDR3 spans 14 amino acids. In DNA, the CDR3 is TGTGCCAGCAGGAAGAGCGGGGGGGCTAGTGAGCAGTTCTTC. Protein: CASRKSGGASEQFF.

V is TRBV4-2 and J is TRBJ2-3, with D uncertain. The CDR3 runs to 18 residues. The V gene lost 0 bases and the J gene lost 9 bases, with 25 bases spanning the gap. Germline V CDR1 and CDR2: LGHNA, YNFKEQ. The CDR3 here is CASSQEGKSWSEIDTQYF. CDR3 in DNA: TGTGCCAGCAGCCAAGAGGGGAAAAGTTGGTCGGAGATTGACACGCAGTATTTT.

In this sample, this clonotype turned up a few times. The chain couples TRBV4-1 to TRBJ2-2; D not resolved. Germline V gene sequence: CDR1 MGHRA, CDR2 YSYEKL. V lost 4 bases, J lost 2 bases, and 11 bases lay in between. This CDR3 contains 15 residues. In DNA, the CDR3 is TGCGCCAGCAGCCCATACGGACCTAACACCGGGGAGCTGTTTTTT. It yields the protein CASSPYGPNTGELFF.

This clonotype has at least ten counts. This sequence joins TRBV6-6 and TRBJ2-3; the D gene could be TRBD1 or TRBD2 (5 bases each). With 4 bases removed from V and 6 bases from J, the gap between germline ends came to 20 bases. Germline lookup yields CDR1 MNHNY and CDR2 SVGAGI (reference sequence). CDR3 size: 16 residues. In nucleotides, the CDR3 is TGTGCCAGCAGTTTTCCGGGGCCGCGCGCCCCCGATACGCAGTATTTT. Its protein is CASSFPGPRAPDTQYF.